Following are 9 T cell receptor beta chains from one sample sequenced in a study of response to subunit inactivated influenza vaccine. TCRdb fed the RT-PCR reads into MiXCR, producing one record per CDR3 protein. The sample lists about 570,000 distinct CDR3 sequences, about 11% occurring once. The sample was also linked to a second study, of T cells expressing NK-cell markers. As that study records: TCR beta cDNA was generated via 5'RACE template switching incorporating UMIs.

Specimen: PBMCs from blood, collected on the day of vaccination. These receptors originate from a man between 50 and 59 years old who received an inactivated influenza vaccine.

This sequence joins TRBV10-2 and TRBJ2-1, with 12 bases lining up with TRBD2. Per germline, CDR1 WSHSY and CDR2 SAAADI. The CDR3 loop spans 15 amino acids. Trimming cost V 4 bases and J 9 bases; bases outside gene matches: 7. The CDR3 coding sequence is TGCGCCAGCAGTGCGGCTAGCGGGGGGGCAGTTGAGCAGTTCTTC. Translated: CASSAASGGAVEQFF.

The chain is built from TRBV4-1 and TRBJ2-1; D remains unclear. The CDR3 has 16 residues. Between the trimmed V and J ends, which lost 0 bases and 3 bases, there was a span of 12 bases. Germline CDR1 is MGHRA and CDR2 is YSYEKL. Here the CDR3 reads CASSQEAHSIYNEQFF. The CDR3 DNA sequence: TGCGCCAGCAGCCAAGAAGCACATAGCATCTACAATGAGCAGTTCTTC.

The V and J genes are TRBV12-3 or TRBV12-4 and TRBJ2-2; the D is unclear. This CDR3 region has 13 residues. V was pared by 6 bases and J by 7 bases, with 12 bases between. The CDR3 DNA reads as TGTGCCAGCAGCCCAGAAGGAATCGGGGAGCTGTTTTTT. Translation gives CASSPEGIGELFF.

This sequence joins TRBV18 and TRBJ1-1; tentatively, D is TRBD1 (5 bases). The CDR3 has 15 residues. Germline-derived CDR1 and CDR2 are KGHSH and LQKENI. V lost 4 bases and J lost 6, with 18 bases in between. The CDR3 sequence: CASSRWDQGGSEAFF. Here the CDR3 DNA reads TGTGCCAGCTCACGGTGGGACCAGGGTGGTTCTGAAGCTTTCTTT.

This chain uses TRBV28 with TRBJ1-3; a weak D match, TRBD1 (5 bases). This CDR3 comprises 13 residues. Trimming stripped 6 bases from V and 0 bases from J, with 6 bases between. Germline V CDR1 and CDR2: MDHEN, SYDVKM. CDR3 nucleotides: TGTGCCAGCAGCAGGGCCTCTGGAAACACCATATATTTT. Amino acids: CASSRASGNTIYF.

This clonotype was detected only a few times. This chain uses TRBV5-1 with TRBJ2-5, with TRBD1 matching over 8 bases. Germline V lookup: CDR1 SGHRS, CDR2 YFSETQ. The CDR3 runs 15 residues. The V gene end was trimmed by 1 base and the J gene end by 1 base; junction bases not matched to a gene: 3. The chain's CDR3 is CASSLTGGPQETQYF. As DNA, the CDR3 is TGCGCCAGCAGCTTGACAGGGGGTCCCCAAGAGACCCAGTACTTC.

The chain uses TRBV12-3 or TRBV12-4 and TRBJ2-7; 8 bases match TRBD1. Trimming cost V 1 base and J 0 bases; bases outside gene matches: 8. This CDR3 spans 17 amino acids. This CDR3 reads CASSLGATGAGSYEQYF. As DNA, the CDR3 is TGTGCCAGCAGTTTAGGGGCGACAGGGGCCGGCTCCTACGAGCAGTACTTC.

The chain employs TRBV20-1 and TRBJ2-1, with a tentative D call TRBD1 (5 bases). CDR1 and CDR2 (germline): DFQATT, SNEGSKA (reference sequence). Trimming took off 0 bases at V and 13 bases at J, with 13 bases between the two ends. This CDR3 has 12 residues. CDR3 sequence: CSARDPPGFQFF. As DNA, the CDR3 is TGCAGTGCTAGAGATCCTCCAGGGTTTCAGTTCTTC.

This clonotype showed up just a few times. The chain joins TRBV12-3 or TRBV12-4 to TRBJ2-7; TRBD2 matches at 7 bases. The V and J ends lost 4 bases and 0 bases, in that order; junction bases with no gene match: 6. The CDR3 spans 15 residues. This CDR3 reads CASSSQGLPSYEQYF. Written as DNA, the CDR3 is TGTGCCAGCAGTTCCCAGGGACTACCCTCCTACGAGCAGTACTTC.